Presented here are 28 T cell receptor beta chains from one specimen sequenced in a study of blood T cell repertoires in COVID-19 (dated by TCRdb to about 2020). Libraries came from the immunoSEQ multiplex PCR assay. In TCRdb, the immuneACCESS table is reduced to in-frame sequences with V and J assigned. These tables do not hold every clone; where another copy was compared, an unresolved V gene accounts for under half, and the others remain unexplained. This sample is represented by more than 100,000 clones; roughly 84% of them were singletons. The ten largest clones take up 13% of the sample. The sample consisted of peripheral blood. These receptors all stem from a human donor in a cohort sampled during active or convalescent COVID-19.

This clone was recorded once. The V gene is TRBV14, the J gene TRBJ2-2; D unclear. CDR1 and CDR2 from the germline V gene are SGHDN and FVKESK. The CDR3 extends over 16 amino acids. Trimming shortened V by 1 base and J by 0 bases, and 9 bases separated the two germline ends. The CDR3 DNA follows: TGTGCCAGCAGCCAAGTACGCACTACGAACACCGGGGAGCTGTTTTTT. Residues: CASSQVRTTNTGELFF.

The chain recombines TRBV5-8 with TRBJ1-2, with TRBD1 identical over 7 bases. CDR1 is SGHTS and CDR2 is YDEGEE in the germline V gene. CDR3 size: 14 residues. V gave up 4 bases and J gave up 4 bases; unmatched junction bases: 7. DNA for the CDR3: TGTGCCAGCAGCCTCCAGGGGGGCTTCTATGGCTACACCTTC. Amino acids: CASSLQGGFYGYTF.

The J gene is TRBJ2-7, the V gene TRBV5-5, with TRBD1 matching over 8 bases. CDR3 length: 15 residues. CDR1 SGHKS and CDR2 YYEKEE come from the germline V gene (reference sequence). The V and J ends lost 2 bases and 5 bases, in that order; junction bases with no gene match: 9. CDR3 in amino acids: CASSFPGQAKNEQYF. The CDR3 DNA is TGTGCCAGCAGCTTCCCGGGACAGGCAAAGAACGAGCAGTACTTC.

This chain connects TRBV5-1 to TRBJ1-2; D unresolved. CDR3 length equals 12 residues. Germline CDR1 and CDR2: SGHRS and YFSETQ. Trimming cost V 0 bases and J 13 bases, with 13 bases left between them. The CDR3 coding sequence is TGCGCCAGCAGCTTGGGTCAGTCAGTCCTCACCTTC. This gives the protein CASSLGQSVLTF.

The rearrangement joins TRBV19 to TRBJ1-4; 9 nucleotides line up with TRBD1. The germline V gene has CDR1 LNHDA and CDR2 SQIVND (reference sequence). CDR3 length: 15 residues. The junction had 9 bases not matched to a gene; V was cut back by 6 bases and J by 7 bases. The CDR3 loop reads CASRTGTGIPEKLFF. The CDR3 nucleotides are TGTGCCAGTAGAACCGGGACAGGGATTCCTGAAAAACTGTTTTTT.

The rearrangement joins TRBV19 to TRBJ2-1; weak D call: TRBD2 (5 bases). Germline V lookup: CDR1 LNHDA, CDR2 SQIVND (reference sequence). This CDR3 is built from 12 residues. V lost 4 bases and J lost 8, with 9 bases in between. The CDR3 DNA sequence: TGTGCCAGTAGTACATCGAGGGATGAGCAGTTCTTC. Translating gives CASSTSRDEQFF.

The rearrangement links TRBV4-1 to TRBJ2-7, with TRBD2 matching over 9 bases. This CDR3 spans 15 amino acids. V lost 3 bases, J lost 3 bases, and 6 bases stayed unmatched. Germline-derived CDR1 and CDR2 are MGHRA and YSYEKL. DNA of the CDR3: TGCGCCAGCAGCCAGGGCCCGACTAGCGGCTACGAGCAGTACTTC. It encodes CASSQGPTSGYEQYF.

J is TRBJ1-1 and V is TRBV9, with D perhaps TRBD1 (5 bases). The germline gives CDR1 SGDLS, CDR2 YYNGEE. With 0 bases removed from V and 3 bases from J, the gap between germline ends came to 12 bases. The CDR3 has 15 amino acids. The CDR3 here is CASSVEAGGYTEAFF. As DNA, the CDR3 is TGTGCCAGCAGCGTAGAGGCCGGGGGGTACACTGAAGCTTTCTTT.

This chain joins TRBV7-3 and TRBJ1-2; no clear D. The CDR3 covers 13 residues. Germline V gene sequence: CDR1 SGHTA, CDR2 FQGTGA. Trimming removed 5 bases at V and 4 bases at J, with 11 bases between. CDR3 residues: CASSPWAGYGYTF. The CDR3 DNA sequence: TGTGCCAGCAGCCCTTGGGCCGGCTATGGCTACACCTTC.

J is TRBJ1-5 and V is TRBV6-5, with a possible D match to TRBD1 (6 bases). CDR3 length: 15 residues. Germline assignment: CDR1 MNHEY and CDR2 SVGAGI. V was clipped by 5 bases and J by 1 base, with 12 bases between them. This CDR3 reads CASSLNRVSNQPQHF. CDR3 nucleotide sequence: TGTGCCAGCAGTCTAAACAGGGTGAGCAATCAGCCCCAGCATTTT.

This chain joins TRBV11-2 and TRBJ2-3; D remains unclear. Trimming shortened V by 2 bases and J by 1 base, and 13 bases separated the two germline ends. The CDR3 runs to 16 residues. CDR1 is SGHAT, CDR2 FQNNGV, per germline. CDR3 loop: CASSLISPSGTDTQYF. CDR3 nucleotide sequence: TGTGCCAGCAGCTTAATTTCGCCCTCAGGCACAGATACGCAGTATTTT.

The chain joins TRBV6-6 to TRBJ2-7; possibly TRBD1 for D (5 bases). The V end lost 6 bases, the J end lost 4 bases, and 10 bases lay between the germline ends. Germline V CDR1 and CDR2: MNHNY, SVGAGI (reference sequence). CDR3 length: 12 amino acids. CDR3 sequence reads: CASSNAGYEQYF. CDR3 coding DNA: TGTGCCAGCAGCAACGCAGGGTACGAGCAGTACTTC.

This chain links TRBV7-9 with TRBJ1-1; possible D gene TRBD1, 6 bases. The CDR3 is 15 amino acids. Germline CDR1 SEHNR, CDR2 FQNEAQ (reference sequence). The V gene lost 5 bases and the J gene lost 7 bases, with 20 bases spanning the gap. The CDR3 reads CASSPPGGALFEAFF. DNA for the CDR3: TGTGCCAGCAGCCCGCCGGGGGGGGCCCTTTTTGAAGCTTTCTTT.

The CDR3 DNA reads as TGTGCCAGCAGCTTAGCGGGACTTAACAATGAGCAGTTCTTC. It codes for CASSLAGLNNEQFF. The chain carries TRBV7-2 and TRBJ2-1; tentative D call: TRBD2 (6 bases). The CDR3 is made up of 14 amino acids. The V and J ends lost 0 bases and 5 bases respectively, with 8 bases between them. In germline, CDR1 is SGHTA, CDR2 FQGNSA.

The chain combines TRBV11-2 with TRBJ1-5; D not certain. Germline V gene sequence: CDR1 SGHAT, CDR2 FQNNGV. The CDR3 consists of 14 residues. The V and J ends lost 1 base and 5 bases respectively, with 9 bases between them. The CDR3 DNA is TGTGCCAGCAGCTTAGGACTGGCGCATCAGCCCCAGCATTTT. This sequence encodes CASSLGLAHQPQHF. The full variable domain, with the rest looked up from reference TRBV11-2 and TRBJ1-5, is EAGVAQSPRYKIIEKRQSVAFWCNPISGHATLYWYQQILGQGPKLLIQFQNNGVVDDSQLPKDRFSAERLKGVDSTLKIQPAKLEDSAVYLCASSLGLAHQPQHFGDGTRLSIL.

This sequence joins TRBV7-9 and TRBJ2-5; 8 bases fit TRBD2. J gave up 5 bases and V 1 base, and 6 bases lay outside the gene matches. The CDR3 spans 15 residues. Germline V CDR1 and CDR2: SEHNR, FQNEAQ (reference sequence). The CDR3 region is CASSLEPGGRETQYF. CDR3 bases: TGTGCCAGCAGCTTAGAACCGGGGGGGCGTGAGACCCAGTACTTC.

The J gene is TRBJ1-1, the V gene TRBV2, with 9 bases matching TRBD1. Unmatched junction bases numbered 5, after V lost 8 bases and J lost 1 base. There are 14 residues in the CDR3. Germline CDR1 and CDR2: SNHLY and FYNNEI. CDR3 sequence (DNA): TGTGCCAGCCAGTGGGGACAGGGGAACACTGAAGCTTTCTTT. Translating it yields CASQWGQGNTEAFF.

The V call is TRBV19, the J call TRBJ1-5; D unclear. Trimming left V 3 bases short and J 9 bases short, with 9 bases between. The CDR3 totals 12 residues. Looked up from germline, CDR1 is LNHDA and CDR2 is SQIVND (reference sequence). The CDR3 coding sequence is TGTGCCAGTAGTATTTACCTAGGGCCCCAGCATTTT. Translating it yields CASSIYLGPQHF. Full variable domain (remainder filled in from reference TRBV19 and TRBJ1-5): DGGITQSPKYLFRKEGQNVTLSCEQNLNHDAMYWYRQDPGQGLRLIYYSQIVNDFQKGDIAEGYSVSREKKESFPLTVTSAQKNPTAFYLCASSIYLGPQHFGDGTRLSIL.

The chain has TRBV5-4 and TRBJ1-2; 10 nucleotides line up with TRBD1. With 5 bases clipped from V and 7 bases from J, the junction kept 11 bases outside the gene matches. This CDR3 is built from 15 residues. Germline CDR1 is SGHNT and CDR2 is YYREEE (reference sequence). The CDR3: CASSFEGDRGSGYTF. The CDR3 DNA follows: TGTGCCAGCAGTTTTGAAGGGGACAGGGGTAGTGGCTACACCTTC.

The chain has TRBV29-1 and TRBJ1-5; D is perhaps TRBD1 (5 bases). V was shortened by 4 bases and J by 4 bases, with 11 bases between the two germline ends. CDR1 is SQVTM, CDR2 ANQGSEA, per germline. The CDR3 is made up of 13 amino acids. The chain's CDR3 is CSVVRAANQPQHF. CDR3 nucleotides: TGCAGCGTTGTCAGGGCGGCGAATCAGCCCCAGCATTTT. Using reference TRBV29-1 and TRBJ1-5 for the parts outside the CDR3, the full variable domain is SAVISQKPSRDICQRGTSLTIQCQVDSQVTMMFWYRQQPGQSLTLIATANQGSEATYESGFVIDKFPISRPNLTFSTLTVSNMSPEDSSIYLCSVVRAANQPQHFGDGTRLSIL.

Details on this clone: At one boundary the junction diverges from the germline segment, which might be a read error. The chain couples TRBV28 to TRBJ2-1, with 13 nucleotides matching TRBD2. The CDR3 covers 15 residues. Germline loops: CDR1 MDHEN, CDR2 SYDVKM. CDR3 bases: TGTGCCAGCAGTTTACGTCCCGGGACTAGCGGGGCCGAGCTCTTC. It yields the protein CASSLRPGTSGAELF.

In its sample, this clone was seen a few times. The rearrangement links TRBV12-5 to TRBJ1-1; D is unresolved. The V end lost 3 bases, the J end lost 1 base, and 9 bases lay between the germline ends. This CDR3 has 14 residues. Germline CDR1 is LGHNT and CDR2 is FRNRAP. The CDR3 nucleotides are TGTGCTAGTGGTTTTGGAGAAAAGAACACTGAAGCTTTCTTT. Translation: CASGFGEKNTEAFF. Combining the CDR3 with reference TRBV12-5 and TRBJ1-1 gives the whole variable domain DARVTQTPRHKVTEMGQEVTMRCQPILGHNTVFWYRQTMMQGLELLAYFRNRAPLDDSGMPKDRFSAEMPDATLATLKIQPSEPRDSAVYFCASGFGEKNTEAFFGQGTRLTVV.

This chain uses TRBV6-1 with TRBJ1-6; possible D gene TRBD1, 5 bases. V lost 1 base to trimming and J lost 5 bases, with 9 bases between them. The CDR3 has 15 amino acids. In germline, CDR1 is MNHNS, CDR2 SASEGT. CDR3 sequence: CASSEVGGDNSPLHF. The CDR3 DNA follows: TGTGCCAGCAGTGAAGTCGGGGGGGATAATTCACCCCTCCACTTT.

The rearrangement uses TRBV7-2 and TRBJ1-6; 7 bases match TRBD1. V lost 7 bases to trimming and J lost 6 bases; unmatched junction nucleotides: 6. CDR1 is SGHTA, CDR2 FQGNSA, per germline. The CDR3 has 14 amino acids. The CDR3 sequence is CASTAGTVNSPLHF. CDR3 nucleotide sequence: TGTGCCAGCACCGCAGGGACAGTTAATTCACCCCTCCACTTT.

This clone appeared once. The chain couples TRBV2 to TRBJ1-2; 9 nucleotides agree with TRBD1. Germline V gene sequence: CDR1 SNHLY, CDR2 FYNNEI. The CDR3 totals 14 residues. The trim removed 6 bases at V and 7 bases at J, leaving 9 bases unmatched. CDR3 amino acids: CASSLGQGALGYTF. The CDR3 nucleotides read TGTGCCAGCAGCTTGGGACAGGGAGCACTTGGCTACACCTTC.

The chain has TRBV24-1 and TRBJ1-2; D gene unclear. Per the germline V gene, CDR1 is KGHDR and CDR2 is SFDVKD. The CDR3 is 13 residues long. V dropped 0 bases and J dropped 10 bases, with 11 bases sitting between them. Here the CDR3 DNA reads TGTGCCACCAGTGATTTGGGCGGGTCTGACTACACCTTC. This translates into CATSDLGGSDYTF.

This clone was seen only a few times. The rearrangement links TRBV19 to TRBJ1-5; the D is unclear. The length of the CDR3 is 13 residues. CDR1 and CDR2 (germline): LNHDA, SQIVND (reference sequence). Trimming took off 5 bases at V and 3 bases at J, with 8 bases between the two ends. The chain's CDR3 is CASSPGFNQPQHF. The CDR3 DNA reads TGTGCCAGTAGTCCGGGTTTCAATCAGCCCCAGCATTTT.

In nucleotides, the CDR3 is TGCGCCAGCAGTGAGAGGAGAAACTATGGCTACACCTTC. Translating it yields CASSERRNYGYTF. The chain links TRBV10-1 to TRBJ1-2; D remains unclear. There are 13 residues in the CDR3. The germline V gene has CDR1 WNHNN and CDR2 SYGVQD (reference sequence). Trimming stripped 2 bases from V and 2 bases from J, with 6 bases between.